This T cell receptor (beta chain) comes out of a study of cytomegalovirus exposure and HLA in healthy donors. Across the study: Around 80 million unique TCRs from HLA-typed donors were held in an early data release.

Researchers ran the PCR with 60 Vbeta and 13 Jbeta primers. Some clones are missing from TCRdb's copy, which holds only in-frame ones; the method was immunoSEQ multiplex PCR. Counted here are 90,000 to 110,000 clones, more than 70% occurring once; the ten biggest clones make up 2% to 2.5%. Trimming removed 1 base from V and 4 bases from J; junction bases left unmatched: 4. Germline CDR1 and CDR2: SGHRS and YFSETQ. The CDR3 is made up of 15 amino acids. The receptor comes from a young man in good health and CMV-seronegative. This chain connects TRBV5-1 to TRBJ2-3; 9 bases fit TRBD1. Sequenced input: PBMCs. The CDR3 sequence: CASSLQDRGPDTQYF. As DNA, the CDR3 is TGCGCCAGCAGCTTGCAGGACAGGGGCCCAGATACGCAGTATTTT. Filled out from reference TRBV5-1 and TRBJ2-3, the complete variable domain reads KAGVTQTPRYLIKTRGQQVTLSCSPISGHRSVSWYQQTPGQGLQFLFEYFSETQRNKGNFPGRFSGRQFSNSRSEMNVSTLELGDSALYLCASSLQDRGPDTQYFGPGTRLTVL.